This is a list of T cell receptor beta chains from one sample in a study of T cell changes during pregnancy in multiple sclerosis. Sequenced by immunoSEQ multiplex PCR; TCRdb stores in-frame clones only, minus some. The profile shows tens of thousands of clones, around 92% of them singletons. This sample comprised peripheral blood, obtained in the third trimester of pregnancy. Receptors originate from a female donor in good health, enrolled as a control in a pregnancy study. Both conserved end residues are part of each CDR3. Each record gives: CDR3 length, V gene, D gene, clone size, J gene, CDR3 protein, CDR3 DNA. A D gene is named only where the DNA matches it firmly. Rows give clone size only sometimes, using once, few, many, or a class for an expanded clone.

len: 15; v_gene: TRBV7-8; d_gene: .; abundance: .; j_gene: TRBJ2-1; CDR3aa: CASSLNRLSPHEQFF; CDR3nt: TGTGCCAGCAGCTTAAATCGTCTGTCCCCCCATGAGCAGTTCTTC
len: 17; v_gene: TRBV6-4; d_gene: .; abundance: .; j_gene: TRBJ1-4; CDR3aa: CASSVIVKGRANEKLFF; CDR3nt: TGTGCCAGCAGTGTAATAGTAAAGGGCAGGGCTAATGAAAAACTGTTTTTT
len: 16; v_gene: TRBV19; d_gene: .; abundance: few; j_gene: TRBJ1-1; CDR3aa: CATDASGHLRGTEAFF; CDR3nt: TGTGCCACTGACGCGTCGGGACACCTAAGGGGAACTGAAGCTTTCTTT
len: 15; v_gene: TRBV6-6; d_gene: TRBD2; abundance: few; j_gene: TRBJ2-5; CDR3aa: CASSYSTGGGETQYF; CDR3nt: TGTGCCAGCAGTTACTCAACCGGGGGGGGAGAGACCCAGTACTTC
len: 14; v_gene: TRBV7-7; d_gene: TRBD1; abundance: .; j_gene: TRBJ2-2; CDR3aa: CASSARDRGGELFF; CDR3nt: TGTGCTAGCAGCGCCCGGGACAGGGGCGGGGAGCTGTTTTTT
len: 15; v_gene: TRBV27; d_gene: .; abundance: .; j_gene: TRBJ1-2; CDR3aa: CASSFHRETNYGYTF; CDR3nt: TGTGCCAGCAGTTTCCATCGGGAGACTAACTATGGCTACACCTTC
len: 15; v_gene: TRBV4-2; d_gene: .; abundance: .; j_gene: TRBJ2-1; CDR3aa: CASRTAAGSYNEQFF; CDR3nt: TGTGCCAGCAGGACGGCGGCGGGATCATACAATGAGCAGTTCTTC
len: 13; v_gene: TRBV7-9; d_gene: .; abundance: .; j_gene: TRBJ1-5; CDR3aa: CASSFSENQPQHF; CDR3nt: TGTGCCAGCAGCTTTAGTGAGAATCAGCCCCAGCATTTT
len: 13; v_gene: TRBV28; d_gene: .; abundance: .; j_gene: TRBJ1-2; CDR3aa: CASTTGGAYGYTF; CDR3nt: TGTGCCAGCACCACAGGAGGGGCGTATGGCTACACCTTC
len: 15; v_gene: TRBV4-2; d_gene: .; abundance: few; j_gene: TRBJ1-3; CDR3aa: CASSQVSGPGNTIYF; CDR3nt: TGTGCCAGCAGCCAAGTCTCAGGGCCTGGAAACACCATATATTTT
len: 15; v_gene: TRBV7-3; d_gene: TRBD1; abundance: .; j_gene: TRBJ1-1; CDR3aa: CASSTSGTGTTEAFF; CDR3nt: TGTGCCAGCAGCACTTCCGGGACAGGGACGACTGAAGCTTTCTTT
len: 15; v_gene: TRBV5-4; d_gene: TRBD1; abundance: .; j_gene: TRBJ2-7; CDR3aa: CASSDGPGQVQWEYF; CDR3nt: TGTGCCAGCAGCGACGGTCCGGGACAGGTGCAATGGGAGTACTTC
len: 17; v_gene: TRBV19; d_gene: TRBD1; abundance: .; j_gene: TRBJ2-3; CDR3aa: CASSFRSGGRGTDTQYF; CDR3nt: TGTGCCAGTAGTTTCCGATCAGGGGGCCGGGGCACAGATACGCAGTATTTT
len: 16; v_gene: TRBV15; d_gene: .; abundance: .; j_gene: TRBJ1-2; CDR3aa: CATSRGGQDYNYGYTF; CDR3nt: TGTGCCACCAGCAGAGGGGGCCAGGACTATAACTATGGCTACACCTTC
len: 13; v_gene: TRBV5-8; d_gene: .; abundance: .; j_gene: TRBJ2-7; CDR3aa: CASSPRVSYEQYF; CDR3nt: TGTGCCAGCAGCCCCAGGGTATCCTACGAGCAGTACTTC
len: 16; v_gene: TRBV29-1; d_gene: TRBD2; abundance: .; j_gene: TRBJ2-3; CDR3aa: CSVAVYRTSGTDTQYF; CDR3nt: TGCAGCGTCGCTGTGTATCGGACTAGCGGCACAGATACGCAGTATTTT
len: 15; v_gene: TRBV6-5; d_gene: TRBD1; abundance: .; j_gene: TRBJ1-2; CDR3aa: CASRPIDRAFYGYTF; CDR3nt: TGTGCCAGCAGGCCGATCGACAGGGCTTTCTATGGCTACACCTTC
len: 17; v_gene: TRBV28; d_gene: .; abundance: .; j_gene: TRBJ2-3; CDR3aa: CASSPRDFGLGVATQYF; CDR3nt: TGTGCCAGCAGTCCCCGGGACTTCGGGCTCGGGGTAGCTACGCAGTATTTT
len: 16; v_gene: TRBV27; d_gene: TRBD2; abundance: once; j_gene: TRBJ2-7; CDR3aa: CASSFFGTSASYEQYF; CDR3nt: TGTGCCAGCAGTTTCTTCGGGACTAGCGCATCCTACGAGCAGTACTTC
len: 14; v_gene: TRBV28; d_gene: TRBD1; abundance: .; j_gene: TRBJ1-5; CDR3aa: CASSSGQANQPQHF; CDR3nt: TGTGCCAGCAGTTCAGGACAGGCCAATCAGCCCCAGCATTTT
len: 16; v_gene: TRBV7-2; d_gene: .; abundance: .; j_gene: TRBJ1-2; CDR3aa: CASSLSYGASNYGYTF; CDR3nt: TGTGCCAGCAGCTTGAGCTACGGAGCCTCCAACTATGGCTACACCTTC
len: 17; v_gene: TRBV30; d_gene: .; abundance: .; j_gene: TRBJ2-3; CDR3aa: CAWRFALYVPNTDTQYF; CDR3nt: TGTGCCTGGAGATTTGCACTTTACGTTCCTAACACAGATACGCAGTATTTT
len: 15; v_gene: TRBV5-4; d_gene: .; abundance: .; j_gene: TRBJ1-3; CDR3aa: CASSPPGSRGNTIYF; CDR3nt: TGTGCCAGCAGCCCACCGGGAAGCCGGGGAAACACCATATATTTT
len: 17; v_gene: TRBV19; d_gene: TRBD1; abundance: .; j_gene: TRBJ2-7; CDR3aa: CASSRALTGYENYEQYF; CDR3nt: TGTGCCAGTAGTAGGGCCTTGACAGGGTACGAAAACTACGAGCAGTACTTC
len: 15; v_gene: TRBV9; d_gene: TRBD2; abundance: .; j_gene: TRBJ2-1; CDR3aa: CASSVLGLRIDEQFF; CDR3nt: TGTGCCAGCAGCGTCTTGGGACTACGGATCGATGAGCAGTTCTTC
len: 17; v_gene: TRBV25-1; d_gene: .; abundance: .; j_gene: TRBJ1-2; CDR3aa: CASSEGGPQGNNYGYTF; CDR3nt: TGTGCCAGCAGTGAGGGGGGGCCCCAGGGAAACAACTATGGCTACACCTTC
len: 14; v_gene: TRBV19; d_gene: .; abundance: .; j_gene: TRBJ2-1; CDR3aa: CASSIGAVDNEQFF; CDR3nt: TGTGCCAGTAGTATTGGGGCAGTTGACAATGAGCAGTTCTTC
len: 19; v_gene: TRBV18; d_gene: TRBD1; abundance: .; j_gene: TRBJ1-1; CDR3aa: CASSPLPIRDRGRGTEAFF; CDR3nt: TGTGCCAGCTCACCACTCCCAATCCGGGACAGGGGGAGAGGCACTGAAGCTTTCTTT
len: 16; v_gene: TRBV19; d_gene: TRBD2; abundance: .; j_gene: TRBJ2-7; CDR3aa: CASSMGGLAATYEQYF; CDR3nt: TGTGCCAGTAGTATGGGGGGACTAGCGGCTACCTACGAGCAGTACTTC
len: 14; v_gene: TRBV18; d_gene: TRBD2; abundance: .; j_gene: TRBJ2-1; CDR3aa: CASSPALAEDEQFF; CDR3nt: TGTGCCAGCTCACCAGCACTAGCGGAAGACGAGCAGTTCTTC
len: 15; v_gene: TRBV6-6; d_gene: .; abundance: .; j_gene: TRBJ2-3; CDR3aa: CASSYTGSWGDTQYF; CDR3nt: TGTGCCAGCAGTTATACGGGGAGTTGGGGAGATACGCAGTATTTT
len: 13; v_gene: TRBV10-2; d_gene: .; abundance: .; j_gene: TRBJ1-1; CDR3aa: CASSESRGTEAFF; CDR3nt: TGCGCCAGCAGTGAGTCTAGGGGAACTGAAGCTTTCTTT
len: 18; v_gene: TRBV27; d_gene: TRBD2; abundance: .; j_gene: TRBJ2-2; CDR3aa: CASSFSSGRARVAGELFF; CDR3nt: TGTGCCAGCAGTTTTAGTAGCGGGAGGGCCAGGGTCGCCGGGGAGCTGTTTTTT